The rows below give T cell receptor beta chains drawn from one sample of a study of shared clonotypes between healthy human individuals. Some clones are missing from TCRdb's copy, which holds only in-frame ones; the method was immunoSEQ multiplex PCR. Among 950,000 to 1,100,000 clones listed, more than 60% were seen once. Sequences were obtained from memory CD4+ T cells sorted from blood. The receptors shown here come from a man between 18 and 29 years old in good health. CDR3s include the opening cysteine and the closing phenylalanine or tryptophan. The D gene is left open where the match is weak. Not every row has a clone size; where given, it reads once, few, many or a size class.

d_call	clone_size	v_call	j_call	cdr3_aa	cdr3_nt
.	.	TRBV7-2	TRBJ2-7	CASSLGYGGNEQYF	TGTGCCAGCAGCTTAGGTTATGGGGGGAACGAGCAGTACTTC
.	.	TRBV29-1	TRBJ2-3	CSAIEDTDTQYF	TGCAGCGCCATCGAGGACACAGATACGCAGTATTTT
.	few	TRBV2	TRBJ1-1	CASSSTVDMRAFF	TGTGCCAGCAGCTCAACAGTTGACATGAGGGCTTTCTTT
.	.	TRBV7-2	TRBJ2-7	CASSIPYPAVSSEQYF	TGTGCCAGCAGCATCCCTTATCCCGCGGTATCCTCCGAGCAGTACTTC
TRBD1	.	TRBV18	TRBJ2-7	CASSSSGTGSSEQYF	TGTGCCAGCTCTTCTTCCGGGACAGGGTCGAGCGAGCAGTACTTC
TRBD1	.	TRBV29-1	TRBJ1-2	CSTPTGGGEYGYTF	TGCAGCACTCCGACAGGGGGAGGAGAATATGGCTACACCTTC
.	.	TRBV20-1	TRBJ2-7	CSAPGFEQYF	TGCAGTGCTCCGGGGTTTGAGCAGTACTTC
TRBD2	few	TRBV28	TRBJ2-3	CASSSVAGTGGDTQYF	TGTGCCAGCAGTTCCGTAGCGGGAACGGGTGGAGATACGCAGTATTTT
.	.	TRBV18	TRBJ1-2	CASSPRSLLGYTF	TGTGCCAGCTCACCTCGGTCTCTGCTTGGCTACACCTTC
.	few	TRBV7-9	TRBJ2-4	CASSLHNSANSIQYF	TGTGCCAGCAGCTTACATAACTCGGCCAACAGCATTCAGTACTTC
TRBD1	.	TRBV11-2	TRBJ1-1	CASSLGQGDTEAFF	TGTGCCAGCAGCTTAGGACAGGGGGACACTGAAGCTTTCTTT
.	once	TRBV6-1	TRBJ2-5	CASSEGPPAKTQYF	TGTGCCAGCAGTGAAGGTCCGCCGGCCAAGACCCAGTACTTC
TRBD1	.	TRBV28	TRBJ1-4	CASTPGTGINEKLFF	TGTGCCAGCACTCCCGGGACAGGGATTAATGAAAAACTGTTTTTT
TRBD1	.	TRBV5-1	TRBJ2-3	CASSLGQGFSTDTQYF	TGCGCCAGCAGCTTGGGACAGGGGTTTAGTACAGATACGCAGTATTTT
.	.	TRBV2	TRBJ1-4	CASSTATAAGEKLFF	TGTGCCAGCAGTACAGCGACGGCCGCCGGAGAAAAACTGTTTTTT
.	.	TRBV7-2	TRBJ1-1	CASSLARANTEAFF	TGTGCCAGCAGCTTAGCAAGGGCGAACACTGAAGCTTTCTTT
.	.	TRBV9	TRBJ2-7	CASTQTRGISYEQYF	TGTGCCAGCACCCAGACTAGGGGGATCTCCTACGAGCAGTACTTC
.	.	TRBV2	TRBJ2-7	CASTGGASYEQYF	TGTGCCAGCACCGGGGGAGCCTCCTACGAGCAGTACTTC
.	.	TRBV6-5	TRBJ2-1	CASSRGLEKFF	TGTGCCAGCAGCCGAGGGCTCGAGAAGTTCTTC
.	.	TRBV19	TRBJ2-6	CASSNRPGHYTGANVLTF	TGTGCCAGTAGTAATCGGCCGGGACACTACACTGGGGCCAACGTCCTGACTTTC
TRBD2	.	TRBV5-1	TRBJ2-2	CASSLLAGGPSGTGELFF	TGCGCCAGCAGCCTACTAGCGGGAGGGCCCTCGGGAACCGGGGAGCTGTTTTTT
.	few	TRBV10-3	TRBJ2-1	CAVAGGPSYNEQFF	TGTGCCGTAGCCGGGGGCCCCTCCTACAATGAGCAGTTCTTC
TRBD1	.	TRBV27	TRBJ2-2	CASSQTPYTRTGVTGELFF	TGTGCCAGCAGTCAGACCCCCTATACCCGGACAGGGGTAACCGGGGAGCTGTTTTTT
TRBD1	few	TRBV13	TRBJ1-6	CASSSGQGRRSPLHF	TGTGCCAGCAGCTCGGGACAGGGGAGAAGGTCACCCCTCCACTTT
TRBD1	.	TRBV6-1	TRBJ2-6	CASRGQMAGANVLTF	TGTGCCAGCAGGGGACAGATGGCTGGGGCCAACGTCCTGACTTTC
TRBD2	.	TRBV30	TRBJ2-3	CAWKLAGTDTQYF	TGTGCCTGGAAACTAGCGGGGACAGATACGCAGTATTTT
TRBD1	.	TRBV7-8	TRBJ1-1	CASSNRDRVAEAFF	TGTGCCAGCAGCAACCGGGACAGGGTGGCTGAAGCTTTCTTT
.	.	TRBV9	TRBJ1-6	CASSVARENSPLHF	TGTGCCAGCAGCGTAGCGAGGGAGAATTCACCCCTCCACTTT
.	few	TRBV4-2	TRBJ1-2	CASSQETSSTDFLYGYTF	TGTGCCAGCAGCCAAGAAACTTCCTCGACTGACTTCCTCTATGGCTACACCTTC
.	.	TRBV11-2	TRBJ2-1	CASGRGWNYNEQFF	TGTGCCAGCGGCCGCGGTTGGAACTACAATGAGCAGTTCTTC
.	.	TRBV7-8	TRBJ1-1	CASSARDIPLGGEAFF	TGTGCCAGCAGCGCCCGGGACATACCCCTAGGGGGTGAAGCTTTCTTT
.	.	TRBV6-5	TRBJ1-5	CASMPWGIGPQHF	TGTGCCAGCATGCCTTGGGGCATAGGGCCCCAGCATTTT
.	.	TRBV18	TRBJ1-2	CASSPGGDGYTF	TGTGCCAGCTCACCAGGGGGAGATGGCTACACCTTC
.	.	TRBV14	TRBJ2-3	CASSHSDTQYF	TGTGCCAGCAGCCATTCAGATACGCAGTATTTT
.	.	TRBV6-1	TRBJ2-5	CASSEAGEVGATQYF	TGTGCCAGCAGTGAAGCAGGGGAGGTAGGGGCGACCCAGTACTTC
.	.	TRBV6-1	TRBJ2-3	CASSEGVGGYTDTQYF	TGTGCCAGCAGTGAAGGGGTGGGGGGCTACACAGATACGCAGTATTTT
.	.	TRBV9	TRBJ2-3	CASSVVRGADTQYF	TGTGCCAGCAGCGTAGTGAGGGGTGCAGATACGCAGTATTTT
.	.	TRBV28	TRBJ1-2	CASSPHSSSYGYTF	TGTGCCAGCAGTCCCCATAGCTCAAGCTATGGCTACACCTTC
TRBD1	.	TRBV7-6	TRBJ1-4	CASSLGGQQNEKLFF	TGTGCCAGCAGCTTAGGGGGACAGCAGAATGAAAAACTGTTTTTT
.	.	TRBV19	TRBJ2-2	CASSLGPGAGELFF	TGTGCCAGTAGTCTGGGACCGGGGGCCGGGGAGCTGTTTTTT
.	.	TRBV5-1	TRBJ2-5	CASRETTYQETQYF	TGCGCCAGCAGGGAAACAACGTACCAAGAGACCCAGTACTTC
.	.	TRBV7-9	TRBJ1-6	CASSFDYNSPLHF	TGTGCCAGCAGCTTCGATTATAATTCACCCCTCCACTTT
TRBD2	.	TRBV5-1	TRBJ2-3	CASSPGTSGRAITDTQYF	TGCGCCAGCAGCCCAGGGACTAGCGGGAGGGCGATCACAGATACGCAGTATTTT
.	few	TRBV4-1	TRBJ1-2	CASSQNSYGYTF	TGCGCCAGCAGCCAAAACAGCTATGGCTACACCTTC
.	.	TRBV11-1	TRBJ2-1	CASSLGLLLTYNEQFF	TGTGCCAGCAGCTTAGGACTTCTACTCACCTACAATGAGCAGTTCTTC
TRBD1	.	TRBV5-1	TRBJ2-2	CASSLKQGAVTGELFF	TGCGCCAGCAGCTTGAAACAGGGGGCGGTCACCGGGGAGCTGTTTTTT
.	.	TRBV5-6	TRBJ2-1	CASSLYRGRTYNEQFF	TGTGCCAGCAGCTTGTATCGGGGGAGAACCTACAATGAGCAGTTCTTC
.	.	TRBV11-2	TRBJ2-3	CATKAIRSTDTQYF	TGTGCCACCAAAGCGATACGTAGCACAGATACGCAGTATTTT
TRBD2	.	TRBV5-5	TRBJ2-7	CASSLRGMGGGPSLTYEQYF	TGTGCCAGCAGCTTGAGGGGCATGGGCGGGGGGCCGAGCCTGACCTACGAGCAGTACTTC
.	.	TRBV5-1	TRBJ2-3	CASSQGSRRALSTDTQYF	TGCGCCAGCAGCCAGGGCTCACGCCGGGCTTTGAGCACAGATACGCAGTATTTT
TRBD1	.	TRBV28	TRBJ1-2	CASSLNRGGYGYTF	TGTGCCAGCAGTTTAAACAGGGGGGGGTATGGCTACACCTTC
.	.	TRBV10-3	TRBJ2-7	CAISDGEYEQYF	TGTGCCATCAGTGACGGGGAGTACGAGCAGTACTTC
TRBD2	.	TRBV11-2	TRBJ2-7	CASSPDLAAFYEQYF	TGTGCCAGCAGCCCTGACCTAGCGGCTTTCTACGAGCAGTACTTC
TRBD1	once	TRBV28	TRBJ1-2	CASSLSTGTGYTF	TGTGCCAGCAGTTTATCGACAGGGACTGGCTACACCTTC
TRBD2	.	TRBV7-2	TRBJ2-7	CASSLVSAGGVYEQYF	TGTGCCAGCAGCTTAGTGTCGGCGGGAGGGGTATACGAGCAGTACTTC
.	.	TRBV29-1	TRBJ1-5	CSAADGVLGNQPQHF	TGCAGCGCCGCGGATGGGGTACTGGGGAATCAGCCCCAGCATTTT
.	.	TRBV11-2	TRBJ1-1	CASSLDWINTEAFF	TGTGCCAGCAGCTTAGATTGGATTAACACTGAAGCTTTCTTT
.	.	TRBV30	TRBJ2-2	CAWSNTGVTGELFF	TGTGCCTGGAGTAATACCGGGGTCACCGGGGAGCTGTTTTTT
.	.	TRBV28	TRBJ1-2	CASSLDGNYGYTF	TGTGCCAGCAGTTTAGACGGGAACTATGGCTACACCTTC
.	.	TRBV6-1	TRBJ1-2	CASNFRDTTNYGYTF	TGTGCCAGCAACTTTAGGGACACCACCAACTATGGCTACACCTTC